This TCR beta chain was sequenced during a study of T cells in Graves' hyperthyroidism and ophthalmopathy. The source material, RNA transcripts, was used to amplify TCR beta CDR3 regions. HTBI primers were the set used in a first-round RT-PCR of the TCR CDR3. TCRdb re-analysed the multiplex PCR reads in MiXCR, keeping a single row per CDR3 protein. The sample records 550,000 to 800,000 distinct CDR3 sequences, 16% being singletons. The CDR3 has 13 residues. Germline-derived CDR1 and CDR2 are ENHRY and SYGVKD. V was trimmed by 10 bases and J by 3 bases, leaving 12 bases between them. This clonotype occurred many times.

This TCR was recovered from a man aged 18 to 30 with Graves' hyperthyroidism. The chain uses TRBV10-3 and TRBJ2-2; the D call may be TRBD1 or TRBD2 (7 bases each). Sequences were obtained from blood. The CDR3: CANRGGDTGELFF. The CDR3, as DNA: TGTGCCAACAGGGGAGGGGACACCGGGGAGCTGTTTTTT.